This is a list of T cell receptor beta chains from one sample in a study of early T cells in non-severe SARS-CoV-2 infection. TCRdb reanalysed the 5' RACE reads using MiXCR and keeps one entry per CDR3 protein. There are roughly 69,000 distinct CDR3 sequences in the sample; less than 12% occur only once, and roughly 15% lies in the top ten. The sequencing used whole blood, collected at baseline. The receptors were gathered from an adult who was a healthcare worker with PCR-confirmed SARS-CoV-2 infection or an uninfected control (not recorded which). Both conserved end residues are trimmed from each CDR3. The D gene is left open where the match is weak.

V: TRBV6-6; D: TRBD1; J: TRBJ1-1; CDR3: ASSYPQGRSGTEAF
V: TRBV29-1; D: TRBD2; J: TRBJ2-7; CDR3: SVEKQAGAEGEQY
V: TRBV6-1; D: TRBD2; J: TRBJ2-1; CDR3: ASREGTSGLNEQF
V: TRBV24-1; D: -; J: TRBJ2-1; CDR3: ATRGNAYNEQF
V: TRBV5-1; D: TRBD1; J: TRBJ1-2; CDR3: VSSLDPTGELNYGYT
V: TRBV2; D: -; J: TRBJ2-5; CDR3: ASSRGERETQY
V: TRBV6-6; D: -; J: TRBJ1-6; CDR3: ASKSQRDSPLH
V: TRBV6-2/TRBV6-3; D: -; J: TRBJ1-1; CDR3: ASLRGGVNTEAF
V: TRBV28; D: -; J: TRBJ2-3; CDR3: ASSSDGVRNTQY
V: TRBV6-2/TRBV6-3; D: -; J: TRBJ2-3; CDR3: ASSPPGHRGDTQY